This TCR beta chain was recorded in a study of T cell responses to AZD1222 COVID-19 vaccine (TCRdb year 2021). Broadly, across the study: Because spike-specific TCR depth and breadth did not differ between the two schedules, AZD1222 recipients who got a second dose at roughly 4 weeks were pooled with those who got a second dose at roughly 12 weeks. A total of over 230 trial participants underwent TCR sequencing, of whom nearly 210 received two doses of AZD1222 and about 25 received two doses of the MenACWY control vaccine. Trial participants were enrolled into age subgroups of 18-55, 56-69 and 70-plus years, which contained about 150, 27 and 61 TCR-sequenced participants, respectively.

General study outcomes and caveats: Spike-specific TCR breadth and depth rose significantly after two AZD1222 doses compared with day 0 and with MenACWY recipients. Only five to seven AZD1222 recipients were SARS-CoV-2 seropositive at baseline, limiting conclusions about previously exposed vaccinees. No day 14 peak-response samples were available, so repertoires were characterized only after the peak T cell response. Reportedly, almost half of the unique spike-specific TCRs recognized epitopes lying outside the regions that are mutated in the B.1.351 and B.1.1.7 variants. In the small 56-69-year group, the increase in depth fell short of significance, most likely because of low power. Participants were mostly white British and included more females than males, and it was suggested by the authors that clonal diversity may have been underestimated. The vaccine-associated CD4 TCRs covered the entire spike protein, and the dominant responses fell in regions 160-218 and 743-854.

The CDR3 regions of human TCRbeta chains were analyzed by immunosequencing. The authors' analysis ran thus. TCRs in the repertoires were compared against a reference library of SARS-CoV-2-specific TCRs that had been generated with the MIRA antigen-specificity platform. Breadth was defined as the fraction of unique TCRs that were SARS-CoV-2-associated. Depth was defined as the fraction of total T cells that were SARS-CoV-2-associated. Each spike-specific TCR was assigned to its reactive spike region and to a CD4 or CD8 class using the MIRA data. Log10-transformed breadth and depth values were compared by one-way ANOVA with Sidak's multiple comparisons tests. TCRdb took this table from immuneACCESS and kept in-frame rearrangements with V and J called. Such tables lack part of the clones; where checked against another copy, unresolved V genes explain under half of the gap, and the rest is unexplained. V and J calls plus clone size are reproduced from that table; the DNA served to infer D and trimming. This sample is represented by 90,000 to 100,000 clones; roughly 85% of them were singletons. The ten most abundant clones make up 2.5% to 3% of the sample.

A word on this clone: The antigen this receptor binds is unknown. Per-base qualities were not stored, and no clone one base away is much larger.

The time point tag for this specimen amounts to: baseline before first vaccination. Vaccinee samples were obtained from the UK trials COV001 and COV002, which included a single-blind randomized controlled phase 2/3 trial of AZD1222 (ChAdOx1 nCoV-19) in healthy adults. For TCRbeta chain sequencing, PBMC samples from trial participants were taken at day 0 and at day 28 after the second dose. V is cut by 1 base and J by 11 bases, and the space between the germline ends is 14 bases. The CDR3, from cysteine to phenylalanine, totals 13 residues. The read is trimmed to its CDR3 DNA, 39 bases read in frame from base 1. The germline V gene specifies MGHDK as CDR1 and SYGVNS as CDR2.

This sequence originates from an adult in good health. Sequenced here: peripheral blood, sampled on day 0 of AZD1222 vaccination. The sequence joins TRBV25-1 to TRBJ1-1; a tentative D match to TRBD1 spans 6 bases. The sequenced DNA is TGTGCCAGCAGTGAATCGGACAGCCGGAGGGCTTTCTTT. It encodes CASSESDSRRAFF.